These T cell receptor beta chains were read from a single sample in a study of persistence of HIV-infected CD4 T cells. For these TCRs, the target antigens are not known. Only in-frame clones appear in the TCRdb table, and some are missing; sequencing was by immunoSEQ multiplex PCR. The profile shows under 40,000 clones, 60% to 75% of them singletons. Source: CD4+ T cells sorted from PBMCs after approximately 18-hour stimulation, taken from a patient who received antiretroviral therapy. These receptors were taken from an adult man with HIV who was CMV-seropositive. Both conserved end residues are trimmed from each CDR3.

j_call v_call cdr3_aa
TRBJ1-2 TRBV3-1/TRBV3-2 ASKNQGADGYT
TRBJ2-1 TRBV6-5 ASRDPSGAGDEQF
TRBJ1-2 TRBV7-3 ASSLDPPGLGGYGYT
TRBJ1-3 TRBV6-5 ASSFLQGNTIY
TRBJ2-3 TRBV3-1/TRBV3-2 ASSQVTGRTDTQY
TRBJ2-2 TRBV18 ASSPMSPGGDSGELF
TRBJ1-5 TRBV7-2 ASSQGGARGKPQH
TRBJ2-1 TRBV24-1 ATSDSPNEQF
TRBJ1-1 TRBV4-1 ASSQRQGGNTEAF
TRBJ2-1 TRBV7-6 ASSFRTGNEQF
TRBJ1-2 TRBV5-1 ASSLGQSTNYGYT
TRBJ2-1 TRBV19 ATTGYPYNEQF
TRBJ1-5 TRBV7-6 ASSLDNKIPQH
TRBJ1-1 TRBV3-1/TRBV3-2 ASSQELGVTEAF
TRBJ1-6 TRBV6-5 ASNPPNSPLH
TRBJ2-3 TRBV14 ASSQRLDTDTQY
TRBJ1-2 TRBV30 AWSAAHRGRGYT
TRBJ1-1 TRBV5-1 ASSLGTANTEAF
TRBJ2-7 TRBV7-9 ASSLGEGEFRLEQY
TRBJ1-3 TRBV4-2 ASSQDELSGNTIY
TRBJ1-4 TRBV15 ATSERAGANEKLF
TRBJ2-3 TRBV10-3 AISTGTADTQY
TRBJ2-7 TRBV30 AWSPKQGPYEQY
TRBJ2-6 TRBV19 ASSMGWANVLT
TRBJ1-6 TRBV7-2 ASSLATVSNSPLH
TRBJ2-7 TRBV5-3 AITGRPESSYEQY
TRBJ2-2 TRBV6-6 ASSSGQGAAGELF
TRBJ2-7 TRBV2 ASSSRRALASYEQY
TRBJ1-2 TRBV9 ASSALEGIGYT
TRBJ1-1 TRBV29-1 SVATSRTGTGRDTEAF
TRBJ2-4 TRBV10-1 ASSEAGSKNIQY
TRBJ1-4 TRBV20-1 SASVGQAFNEKLF
TRBJ1-1 TRBV9 ASSLTGTTEAF
TRBJ1-2 TRBV6-5 ASSYSSPNYGYT
TRBJ1-5 TRBV19 ASSPTGTGPNQPQH
TRBJ2-7 TRBV6-1 ASSEGVMGAYEQY
TRBJ2-3 TRBV7-6 ASSLRGGRIDTQY
TRBJ2-6 TRBV7-3 ASSLRGANVLT
TRBJ1-4 TRBV6-6 ASRQGNEKLF
TRBJ2-7 TRBV18 ASSPTGKAMTYEQY
TRBJ2-3 TRBV2 ASSEGGQGTDTQY
TRBJ1-6 TRBV11-2 ASSLESGKVSPLH
TRBJ2-5 TRBV4-1 ASSQGDTLSGSQETQY
TRBJ1-6 TRBV28 ASFRDRGSPLH